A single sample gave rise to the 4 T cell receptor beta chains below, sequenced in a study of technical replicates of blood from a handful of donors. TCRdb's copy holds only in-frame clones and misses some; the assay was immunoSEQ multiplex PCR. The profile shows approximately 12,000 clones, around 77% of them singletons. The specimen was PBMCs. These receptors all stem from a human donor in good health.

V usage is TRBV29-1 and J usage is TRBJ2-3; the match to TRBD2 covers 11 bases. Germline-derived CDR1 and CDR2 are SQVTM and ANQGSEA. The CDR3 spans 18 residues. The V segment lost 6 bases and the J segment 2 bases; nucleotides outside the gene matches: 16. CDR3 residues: CSVPSSGRALMNTDTQYF. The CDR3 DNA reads TGCAGCGTACCAAGTAGCGGGAGGGCCTTGATGAACACAGATACGCAGTATTTT.

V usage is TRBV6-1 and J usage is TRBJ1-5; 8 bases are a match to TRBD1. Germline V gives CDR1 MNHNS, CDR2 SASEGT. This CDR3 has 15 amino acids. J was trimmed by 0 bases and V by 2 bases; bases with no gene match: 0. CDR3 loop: CASSEQGASNQPQHF. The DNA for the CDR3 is TGTGCCAGCAGTGAACAGGGGGCTAGCAATCAGCCCCAGCATTTT.

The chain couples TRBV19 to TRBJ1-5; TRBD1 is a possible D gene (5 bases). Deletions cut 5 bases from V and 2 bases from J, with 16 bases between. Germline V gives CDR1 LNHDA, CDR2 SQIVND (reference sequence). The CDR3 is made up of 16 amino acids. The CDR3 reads CASSHSRGGGNQPQHF. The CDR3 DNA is TGTGCCAGTAGTCACTCCCGGGGGGGAGGCAATCAGCCCCAGCATTTT.

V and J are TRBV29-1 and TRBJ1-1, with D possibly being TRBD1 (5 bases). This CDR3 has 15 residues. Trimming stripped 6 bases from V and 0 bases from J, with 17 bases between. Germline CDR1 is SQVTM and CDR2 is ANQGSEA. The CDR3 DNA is TGCAGCGTCGCTCCCGGGGGTCTCATGAACACTGAAGCTTTCTTT. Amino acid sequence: CSVAPGGLMNTEAFF.